A single T cell receptor (beta chain) is shown here with its context. What it binds is not known. PCR primers comprised 60 Vbeta and 13 Jbeta primers. Assay: immunoSEQ multiplex PCR; the TCRdb copy retains only in-frame clones and omits some. The data hold under 200,000 clones, with approximately 80% observed a single time. Germline values: CDR1 MNHEY, CDR2 SMNVEV (reference sequence). The CDR3 extends over 13 amino acids. V shed 3 bases and J shed 4 bases, with 10 bases lying between them. This record belongs to a study of cytomegalovirus exposure and HLA in healthy donors. General study findings and limits: Researchers counted roughly 160 TCR beta chains as cytomegalovirus-associated. Most likely, a cluster of highly shared sequence variants arose as a sequencing artifact. With high specificity and sensitivity, the classifier reportedly diagnosed cytomegalovirus status. Most TCR beta V segments were productive about 87% or about 30% of the time in an earlier analysis.

V is TRBV27 and J is TRBJ2-7; D is uncertain. This clonotype was sampled from a woman aged 30 to 39 in good health and CMV-seronegative. The sequenced sample consisted of PBMCs. In nucleotides, the CDR3 is TGTGCCAGCAGTTTGAAGCGTGGATACGAGCAGTACTTC. It is translated as CASSLKRGYEQYF.